The next 30 T cell receptor beta chains were all read from a single sample in a study of blood T cell repertoires in COVID-19. Repertoires were generated with immunoSEQ multiplex PCR, while TCRdb's copy carries only in-frame clones and drops some. The data contain 90,000 to 120,000 clones, around nine tenths of them singletons. Source material: peripheral blood. All receptors derive from a man between 65 and 85 years old with acute or convalescent COVID-19.

This clone was detected once. V and J are TRBV5-1 and TRBJ1-2; D possibly corresponds to TRBD1 (5 bases). V shed 4 bases and J shed 1 base, with 14 bases lying between them. CDR1 and CDR2 (germline): SGHRS, YFSETQ. The CDR3 has 15 residues. The CDR3 reads CASSRATAGNYGYTF. The DNA for the CDR3 is TGCGCCAGCAGCCGGGCGACAGCTGGTAACTATGGCTACACCTTC.

The CDR3 DNA reads as TGTGCCACCACCCGGGGGACAGGGAATAAAAATGAAAAACTGTTTTTT. Amino acid sequence: CATTRGTGNKNEKLFF. The chain links TRBV19 to TRBJ1-4; 9 bases match TRBD1. Germline values: CDR1 LNHDA, CDR2 SQIVND (reference sequence). The CDR3 spans 16 residues. Germline trimming cut 10 bases from V and 5 bases from J; bases unmatched to any gene: 14.

CDR3 nucleotides: TGTGCCAGCCACAGGGGGGATAACTATGGCTACACCTTC. Translating it yields CASHRGDNYGYTF. The chain combines TRBV11-3 with TRBJ1-2; TRBD1 aligns across 8 bases. There are 13 residues in the CDR3. Germline trimming cut 8 bases from V and 1 base from J; bases unmatched to any gene: 3. The germline CDR1 and CDR2 sequences are SGHNT and YENEEA.

This chain links TRBV28 with TRBJ2-7, with 11 bases matching TRBD2. V lost 4 bases, J lost 5 bases, and 10 bases stayed unmatched. The CDR3 contains 16 residues. The germline V gene has CDR1 MDHEN and CDR2 SYDVKM. As DNA, the CDR3 is TGTGCCAGCAGTTCGGCGCTAGCGGGAGGTGCTCACGAGCAGTACTTC. Its translation: CASSSALAGGAHEQYF.

This clone has only a few counts. V gene TRBV13 combines with J gene TRBJ1-1; a possible D gene is TRBD1 (6 bases). V lost 5 bases to trimming and J lost 1 base, with 14 bases between them. Germline CDR1 PRHDT, CDR2 FYEKMQ (reference sequence). The CDR3 is made up of 15 amino acids. Written as DNA, the CDR3 is TGTGCCAGCAGCCCACCGGGACACCCGAACACTGAAGCTTTCTTT. Translation gives CASSPPGHPNTEAFF.

This chain uses TRBV10-1 with TRBJ2-1, with 7 bases that match TRBD2. Germline V gene lookup returns CDR1 WNHNN and CDR2 SYGVQD (reference sequence). V lost 0 bases to trimming and J lost 7 bases; unmatched junction nucleotides: 3. The CDR3 contains 14 residues. The CDR3 DNA follows: TGCGCCAGCAGTGAGTCGTGGGGGGGAAATGAGCAGTTCTTC. This gives the protein CASSESWGGNEQFF.

This chain connects TRBV27 to TRBJ1-5, with 9 positions matching TRBD1. After removal of 6 bases from V and 1 base from J, the junction contained 4 bases not matched to a gene. Germline V lookup: CDR1 MNHEY, CDR2 SMNVEV (reference sequence). CDR3 length: 15 residues. The CDR3 spells CASRQQGASNQPQHF. The CDR3 DNA sequence: TGTGCCAGCAGACAACAGGGGGCCAGCAATCAGCCCCAGCATTTT.

The chain is built from TRBV11-3 and TRBJ2-3; 15 nucleotides agree with TRBD2. Germline V gene data show CDR1 as SGHNT and CDR2 as YENEEA. V lost 4 bases to trimming and J lost 6 bases; unmatched junction nucleotides: 5. There are 16 residues in the CDR3. The CDR3 region is CASSSRTSGRVDTQYF. DNA of the CDR3: TGTGCCAGCAGCTCTCGGACTAGCGGGAGGGTGGATACGCAGTATTTT.

This clone was seen only once. This chain joins TRBV28 and TRBJ2-1; 11 bases are shared with TRBD2. The germline V gene has CDR1 MDHEN and CDR2 SYDVKM. This CDR3 has 15 residues. The J segment lost 6 bases and the V segment lost 4 bases, leaving 5 bases of the junction unmatched. This chain's CDR3 is CASSSPGTSGNEQFF. CDR3 bases: TGTGCCAGCAGTTCGCCCGGGACTAGCGGCAATGAGCAGTTCTTC.

The V and J genes are TRBV6-6 and TRBJ2-7; 11 bases match TRBD1. From germline, CDR1 is MNHNY and CDR2 SVGAGI (reference sequence). CDR3 length: 15 residues. V shed 2 bases and J 5 bases; nucleotides not matched to a gene: 5. CDR3 loop: CASSYHGQGAHEQYF. CDR3 DNA: TGTGCCAGCAGTTACCATGGACAGGGGGCTCACGAGCAGTACTTC.

The V and J genes are TRBV5-1 and TRBJ2-5; TRBD1 matches 9 bases. J gave up 5 bases and V 0 bases, and 14 bases lay outside the gene matches. Germline V gives CDR1 SGHRS, CDR2 YFSETQ. The CDR3 has 18 amino acids. The CDR3 DNA sequence: TGCGCCAGCAGCTTGGATCAATCCGGGACAGGGATTGTGGAGACCCAGTACTTC. The encoded protein is CASSLDQSGTGIVETQYF.

This sequence joins TRBV13 and TRBJ2-7, with TRBD1 matching 8 bases. With V trimmed by 1 base and J by 6 bases, 2 bases remained unmatched. CDR3 length: 13 residues. Germline assignment: CDR1 PRHDT and CDR2 FYEKMQ (reference sequence). The CDR3 DNA reads as TGTGCCAGCAGCTTAGCCAGGGGGCCCGAGCAGTACTTC. Residues: CASSLARGPEQYF.

For this clone: The junction does not match germline at one end; this may be a read error. The chain uses TRBV7-3 and TRBJ1-1, with D maybe TRBD1 (5 bases). The length of the CDR3 is 13 residues. Germline V gene lookup returns CDR1 SGHTA and CDR2 FQGTGA. The CDR3 DNA is TGTGCCAGCAGCGCCAGGGCAAACAGTGAAGCTTTCTTT. It encodes CASSARANSEAFF.

This clone was counted a few times. CDR3 in amino acids: CASSYKYGYTF. The CDR3 nucleotides read TGTGCCAGTAGTTATAAATATGGCTACACCTTC. This rearrangement joins TRBV19 to TRBJ1-2; no definite D call. The CDR3 contains 11 residues. V lost 5 bases and J lost 5, with 6 bases in between. From germline, CDR1 is LNHDA and CDR2 SQIVND (reference sequence).

V usage is TRBV5-6 and J usage is TRBJ2-3, with TRBD2 as a possible D gene (6 bases). CDR3 length equals 16 residues. Looked up from germline, CDR1 is SGHDT and CDR2 is YYEEEE. With 2 bases removed from V and 4 bases from J, the gap between germline ends came to 17 bases. The CDR3 region has the DNA TGTGCCAGCAGCTTCCCCTCTGCGGGGTTATCAGATACGCAGTATTTT. Protein sequence: CASSFPSAGLSDTQYF. The variable domain in full, with the rest retrieved from reference TRBV5-6 and TRBJ2-3, is DAGVTQSPTHLIKTRGQQVTLRCSPKSGHDTVSWYQQALGQGPQFIFQYYEEEERQRGNFPDRFSGHQFPNYSSELNVNALLLGDSALYLCASSFPSAGLSDTQYFGPGTRLTVL.

This sequence joins TRBV7-9 and TRBJ2-3; D is uncertain. Deletions cut 5 bases from V and 4 bases from J, with 7 bases between. The CDR3 is made up of 12 amino acids. Germline V lookup: CDR1 SEHNR, CDR2 FQNEAQ (reference sequence). The CDR3 reads CASSPIPDTQYF. The CDR3 coding sequence is TGTGCCAGCAGCCCAATTCCAGATACGCAGTATTTT.

The chain combines TRBV7-2 with TRBJ1-2, with D possibly being TRBD1 (5 bases). The germline CDR1 and CDR2 sequences are SGHTA and FQGNSA. CDR3 length equals 13 residues. Trimming took off 5 bases at V and 4 bases at J, with 11 bases between the two ends. The CDR3 reads CASSTGTGYGYTF. The CDR3 DNA follows: TGTGCCAGCAGCACCGGGACTGGCTATGGCTACACCTTC.

In this sample, this clone turned up once. The V and J genes are TRBV2 and TRBJ2-2; 9 positions match TRBD2. V was pared by 6 bases and J by 5 bases, with 4 bases of the junction left unmatched. CDR1 SNHLY and CDR2 FYNNEI come from the germline V gene. The CDR3 is made up of 14 amino acids. The CDR3 here is CASRRLAATGELFF. CDR3 coding DNA: TGTGCCAGCAGAAGACTAGCGGCAACCGGGGAGCTGTTTTTT.

The chain joins TRBV27 to TRBJ2-1; TRBD2 aligns across 8 bases. V shed 5 bases and J 0 bases; nucleotides not matched to a gene: 9. The CDR3 loop spans 17 amino acids. The germline gives CDR1 MNHEY, CDR2 SMNVEV (reference sequence). CDR3 sequence reads: CASSPLLADLSYNEQFF. CDR3 in DNA: TGTGCCAGCAGTCCCCTACTAGCGGACCTCTCCTACAATGAGCAGTTCTTC.

The chain combines TRBV24-1 with TRBJ1-1, with D uncertain. The V and J ends lost 3 bases and 4 bases respectively, with 8 bases between them. Germline loops: CDR1 KGHDR, CDR2 SFDVKD. CDR3 length: 13 amino acids. The CDR3 reads CATSDSWATEAFF. For the CDR3, the DNA is TGTGCCACCAGTGATAGTTGGGCCACTGAAGCTTTCTTT.

The V gene is TRBV3-1 (or the pseudogene TRBV3-2), the J gene TRBJ2-1; 8 bases are a match to TRBD2. The CDR3 sequence is 15 residues long. The germline V gene has CDR1 LGHDT and CDR2 YNNKEL (reference sequence). V lost 1 base and J lost 9; bases outside the gene matches: 8. CDR3 protein: CASSQAGTRWIEQFF. Here the CDR3 DNA reads TGTGCCAGCAGCCAAGCCGGGACTAGGTGGATTGAGCAGTTCTTC.

The genes are TRBV7-6 and TRBJ2-2, with 9 bases lining up with TRBD1. CDR3 length: 18 residues. V lost 4 bases, J lost 0 bases, and 9 bases stayed unmatched. The germline V gene encodes CDR1 SGHVS and CDR2 FNYEAQ. The CDR3 coding sequence is TGTGCCAGCAGCTCAAACGCCGGGACAGGGTCGAACACCGGGGAGCTGTTTTTT. Its protein is CASSSNAGTGSNTGELFF.

V is TRBV30 and J is TRBJ2-3; TRBD2 might be the D (6 bases). Trimming pared 2 bases from V and 4 bases from J, leaving 10 bases between. The CDR3 is made up of 13 amino acids. CDR1 and CDR2 (germline): GTSNPN, SVGIG (reference sequence). The CDR3 bases are TGTGCCTGGAGTACGGGGGTCGCAGATACGCAGTATTTT. Protein product: CAWSTGVADTQYF. Full variable domain (missing parts from reference TRBV30 and TRBJ2-3): SQTIHQWPATLVQPVGSPLSLECTVEGTSNPNLYWYRQAAGRGLQLLFYSVGIGQISSEVPQNLSASRPQDRQFILSSKKLLLSDSGFYLCAWSTGVADTQYFGPGTRLTVL.

The rearrangement links TRBV27 to TRBJ1-1; 8 nucleotides match TRBD1. The V gene's germline CDR1 is MNHEY and CDR2 SMNVEV (reference sequence). V shed 2 bases and J 4 bases; nucleotides not matched to a gene: 6. The CDR3 loop spans 15 amino acids. CDR3 loop: CASSLTTGAGTEAFF. DNA for the CDR3: TGTGCCAGCAGTTTAACGACAGGGGCGGGCACTGAAGCTTTCTTT.

V usage is TRBV5-8 and J usage is TRBJ2-1, with 7 bases lining up with TRBD1. This CDR3 has 12 amino acids. Germline CDR1 reads SGHTS; CDR2 reads YDEGEE. The V gene end was trimmed by 4 bases and the J gene end by 16 bases; junction bases not matched to a gene: 11. Written as DNA, the CDR3 is TGTGCCAGCAGCCCCGACAGGGAGCTCCAATTCTTC. This codes for CASSPDRELQFF.

This clone appeared a single time. The genes are TRBV11-1 and TRBJ2-7; TRBD2 aligns across 9 bases. After removal of 2 bases from V and 3 bases from J, the junction contained 2 bases not matched to a gene. The germline gives CDR1 SGHAT, CDR2 FQDESV (reference sequence). There are 14 residues in the CDR3. The CDR3 DNA is TGTGCCAGCAGCTTAATAGCGGGAGTCTACGAGCAGTACTTC. Protein sequence: CASSLIAGVYEQYF.

To note about this clone: The same CDR3 arises from other DNA sequences in this sample as well. The rearrangement uses TRBV5-1 and TRBJ2-7; TRBD1 matches at 10 bases. The junction had 3 bases not matched to a gene; V was cut back by 4 bases and J by 2 bases. The CDR3 has 14 residues. In germline, CDR1 is SGHRS, CDR2 YFSETQ. The CDR3 sequence is CASSPGQGAYEQYF. CDR3 bases: TGCGCCAGCAGCCCCGGACAGGGGGCCTACGAGCAGTACTTC. Together with reference TRBV5-1 and TRBJ2-7, the CDR3 gives the full variable domain: KAGVTQTPRYLIKTRGQQVTLSCSPISGHRSVSWYQQTPGQGLQFLFEYFSETQRNKGNFPGRFSGRQFSNSRSEMNVSTLELGDSALYLCASSPGQGAYEQYFGPGTRLTVT.

The J gene is TRBJ1-6, the V gene TRBV6-6, with 10 nucleotides matching TRBD1. Trimming cost V 8 bases and J 10 bases; bases outside gene matches: 8. This CDR3 region has 14 residues. CDR1 and CDR2 (germline): MNHNY, SVGAGI (reference sequence). CDR3 in DNA: TGTGCCAGCCGGGGACAGGGGCAGAGGTCACCCCTCCACTTT. The encoded protein is CASRGQGQRSPLHF.

In its sample, this clone was seen once. The V and J genes are TRBV3-1 (or the pseudogene TRBV3-2) and TRBJ2-7; TRBD2 matches 8 bases. There are 15 residues in the CDR3. V was clipped by 2 bases and J by 3 bases; unmatched bases: 6. The germline V gene encodes CDR1 LGHDT and CDR2 YNNKEL (reference sequence). CDR3 sequence (DNA): TGTGCCAGCAGCCAACGGACTAGCTCTATCTACGAGCAGTACTTC. Translation gives CASSQRTSSIYEQYF.

This clone was observed once. This sequence joins TRBV19 and TRBJ2-2, with TRBD2 matching 10 bases. There are 21 residues in the CDR3. The ends lost 2 bases at V and 7 bases at J; junction bases unmatched: 22. Germline CDR1 is LNHDA and CDR2 is SQIVND (reference sequence). The CDR3 DNA reads TGTGCCAGTAGTATAATAGTCCTCACTAGCGGGATACTTTTGAGGGACGGGGAGCTGTTTTTT. Translating it yields CASSIIVLTSGILLRDGELFF.